Following are 9 T cell receptor beta chains from one sample sequenced in a study of T cells after yellow fever vaccination. From the 5' RACE reads, TCRdb called clonotypes with MiXCR, one entry per CDR3 protein. The table has hundreds of thousands of distinct CDR3 sequences, around 20% seen once. Here the sequenced sample was PBMCs, taken before the yellow fever booster vaccination. The source is a man between 18 and 29 years old who received the YFV17D yellow fever vaccine.

The chain couples TRBV5-4 to TRBJ2-5; no firm D call. V was trimmed by 4 bases and J by 1 base, leaving 14 bases between them. Germline CDR1 and CDR2: SGHNT and YYREEE (reference sequence). This CDR3 has 15 amino acids. Here the CDR3 reads CASSKFYTTQETQYF. The CDR3 DNA reads TGTGCCAGCAGCAAATTCTACACCACCCAAGAGACCCAGTACTTC.

This clonotype was seen only a few times. The chain employs TRBV28 and TRBJ2-3; D might be TRBD2 (6 bases). Looked up from germline, CDR1 is MDHEN and CDR2 is SYDVKM. This CDR3 contains 16 residues. The V gene lost 5 bases and the J gene lost 2 bases, with 17 bases spanning the gap. In DNA form, the CDR3 reads TGTGCCAGCAGTCCGGGGACTCCCAGTAACACAGATACGCAGTATTTT. This translates into CASSPGTPSNTDTQYF.

This clonotype was seen only once. The chain uses TRBV29-1 and TRBJ2-3; 7 bases line up with TRBD1. Germline V gene data show CDR1 as SQVTM and CDR2 as ANQGSEA. The CDR3 is 14 amino acids. Trimming removed 7 bases from V and 0 bases from J; junction bases left unmatched: 7. The CDR3 DNA follows: TGCAGCGAGTCCACAGGGGCCAGCACAGATACGCAGTATTTT. It encodes CSESTGASTDTQYF.

The chain is built from TRBV6-5 and TRBJ2-7, with 10 bases aligning to TRBD1. This CDR3 has 14 residues. The germline V gene has CDR1 MNHEY and CDR2 SVGAGI. V lost 6 bases to trimming and J lost 7 bases; unmatched junction nucleotides: 9. The CDR3 bases are TGTGCCAGCAGCCACAGACAGGGGGCGAGAGAGCAGTACTTC. It is translated as CASSHRQGAREQYF.

The sample holds a few counts of this clonotype. The chain couples TRBV6-5 to TRBJ1-2; D not resolved. The CDR3 runs to 17 residues. Germline values: CDR1 MNHEY, CDR2 SVGAGI. V was trimmed by 6 bases and J by 3 bases, leaving 23 bases between them. CDR3 sequence: CASSSLDPDGSDYGYTF. In nucleotides, the CDR3 is TGTGCCAGCAGCTCACTGGACCCAGACGGAAGTGACTATGGCTACACCTTC.

The chain recombines TRBV5-1 with TRBJ2-7; TRBD2 matches at 7 bases. The germline CDR1 and CDR2 sequences are SGHRS and YFSETQ. The V segment lost 0 bases and the J segment 3 bases; nucleotides outside the gene matches: 9. This CDR3 is built from 16 residues. For the CDR3, the DNA is TGCGCCAGCAGCTTGGCCGGGGCTAGCGGAGGCTACGAGCAGTACTTC. It translates to CASSLAGASGGYEQYF. Supplemented by reference TRBV5-1 and TRBJ2-7, the full variable domain reads KAGVTQTPRYLIKTRGQQVTLSCSPISGHRSVSWYQQTPGQGLQFLFEYFSETQRNKGNFPGRFSGRQFSNSRSEMNVSTLELGDSALYLCASSLAGASGGYEQYFGPGTRLTVT.

This clonotype was detected only a few times. CDR3 region: CASSLVGRETEAFF. The CDR3 nucleotides read TGTGCCAGCAGCTTGGTGGGGCGTGAGACTGAAGCTTTCTTT. The gene calls are TRBV5-6 and TRBJ1-1; D possibly corresponds to TRBD1 (5 bases). V lost 0 bases, J lost 5 bases, and 11 bases lay in between. Germline V CDR1 and CDR2: SGHDT, YYEEEE. The CDR3 has 14 residues.

In its sample, this clonotype was seen once. This rearrangement joins TRBV18 to TRBJ2-1; 11 positions agree with TRBD2. The germline CDR1 and CDR2 sequences are KGHSH and LQKENI. The trim removed 3 bases at V and 8 bases at J, leaving 6 bases unmatched. This CDR3 region has 15 residues. The DNA of the CDR3 is TGTGCCAGCTCACCTCTGGGGACTAGCGGCGATGAGCAGTTCTTC. It yields the protein CASSPLGTSGDEQFF.

This clonotype was found once. The J gene is TRBJ1-1, the V gene TRBV7-9; D not resolved. Trimming took off 4 bases at V and 1 base at J, with 13 bases between the two ends. The CDR3 loop spans 15 amino acids. CDR1 and CDR2 (germline): SEHNR, FQNEAQ (reference sequence). The CDR3: CASSSGWTENTEAFF. The CDR3 DNA sequence: TGTGCCAGCAGCTCGGGTTGGACCGAGAACACTGAAGCTTTCTTT.